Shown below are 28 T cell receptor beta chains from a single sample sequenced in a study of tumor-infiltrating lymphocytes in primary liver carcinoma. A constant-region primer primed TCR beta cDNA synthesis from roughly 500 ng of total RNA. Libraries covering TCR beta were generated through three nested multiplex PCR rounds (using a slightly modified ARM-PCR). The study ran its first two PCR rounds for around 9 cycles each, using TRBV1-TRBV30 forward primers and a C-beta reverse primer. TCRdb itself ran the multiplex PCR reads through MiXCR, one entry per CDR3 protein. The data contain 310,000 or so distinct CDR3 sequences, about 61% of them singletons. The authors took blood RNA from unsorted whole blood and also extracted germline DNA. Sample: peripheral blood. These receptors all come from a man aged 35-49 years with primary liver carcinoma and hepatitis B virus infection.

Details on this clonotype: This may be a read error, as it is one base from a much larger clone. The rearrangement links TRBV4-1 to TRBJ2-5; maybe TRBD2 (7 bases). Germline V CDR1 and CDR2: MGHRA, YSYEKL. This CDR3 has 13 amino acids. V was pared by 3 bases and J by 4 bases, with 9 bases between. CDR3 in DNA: TGCGCCAGCAGCCACCGGGGGGCAGAGACCCAGTACTTC. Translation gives CASSHRGAETQYF.

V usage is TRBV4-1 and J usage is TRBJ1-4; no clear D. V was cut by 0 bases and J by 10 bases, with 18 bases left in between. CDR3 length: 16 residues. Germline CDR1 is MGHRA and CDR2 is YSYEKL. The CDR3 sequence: CASSQEMARGYGKLFF. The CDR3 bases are TGCGCCAGCAGCCAAGAAATGGCACGAGGGTATGGAAAACTGTTTTTT.

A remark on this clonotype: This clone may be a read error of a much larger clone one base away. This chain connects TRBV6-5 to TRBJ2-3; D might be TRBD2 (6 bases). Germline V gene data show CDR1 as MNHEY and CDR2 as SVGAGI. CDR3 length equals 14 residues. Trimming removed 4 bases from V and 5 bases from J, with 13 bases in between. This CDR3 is CASSSGTFIDTQYF. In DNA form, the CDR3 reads TGTGCCAGCAGTTCCGGGACTTTCATAGATACGCAGTATTTT.

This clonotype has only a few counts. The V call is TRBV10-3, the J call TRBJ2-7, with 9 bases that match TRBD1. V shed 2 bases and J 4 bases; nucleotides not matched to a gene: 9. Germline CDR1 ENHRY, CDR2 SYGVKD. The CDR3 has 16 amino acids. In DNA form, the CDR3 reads TGTGCCATCAGTGAGGGGCCCGGGACAGGGATATACGAGCAGTACTTC. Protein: CAISEGPGTGIYEQYF.

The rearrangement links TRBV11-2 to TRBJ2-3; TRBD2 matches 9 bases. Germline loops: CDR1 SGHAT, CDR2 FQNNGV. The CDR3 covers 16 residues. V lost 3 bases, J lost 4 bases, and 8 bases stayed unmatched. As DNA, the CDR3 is TGTGCCAGCAGCTTTCGTGCGGGAGGGCTTGCAGATACGCAGTATTTT. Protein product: CASSFRAGGLADTQYF.

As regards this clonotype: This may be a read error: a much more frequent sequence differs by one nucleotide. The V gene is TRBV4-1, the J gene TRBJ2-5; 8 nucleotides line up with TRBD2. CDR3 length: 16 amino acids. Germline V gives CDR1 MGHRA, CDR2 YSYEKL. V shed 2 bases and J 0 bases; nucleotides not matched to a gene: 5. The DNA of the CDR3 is TGCGCCAGCAGCCAATCGACTAGCGAAAACCAAGAGACCCAGTACTTC. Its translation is CASSQSTSENQETQYF.

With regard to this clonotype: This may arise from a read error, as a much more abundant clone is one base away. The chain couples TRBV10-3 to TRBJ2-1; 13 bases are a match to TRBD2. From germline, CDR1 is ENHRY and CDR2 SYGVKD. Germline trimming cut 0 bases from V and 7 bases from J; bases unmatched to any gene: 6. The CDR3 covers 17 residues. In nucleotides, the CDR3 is TGTGCCATCAGTGAGTCCTTACTAGCGGGAGGGAAGAATGAGCAGTTCTTC. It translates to CAISESLLAGGKNEQFF.

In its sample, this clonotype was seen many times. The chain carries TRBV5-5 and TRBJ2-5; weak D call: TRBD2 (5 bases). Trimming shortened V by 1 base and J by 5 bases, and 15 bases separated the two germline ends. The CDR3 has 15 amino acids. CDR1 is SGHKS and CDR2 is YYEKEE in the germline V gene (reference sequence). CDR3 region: CASSLIPRAQETQYF. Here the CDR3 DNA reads TGTGCCAGCAGCTTGATTCCGAGGGCCCAGGAGACCCAGTACTTC.

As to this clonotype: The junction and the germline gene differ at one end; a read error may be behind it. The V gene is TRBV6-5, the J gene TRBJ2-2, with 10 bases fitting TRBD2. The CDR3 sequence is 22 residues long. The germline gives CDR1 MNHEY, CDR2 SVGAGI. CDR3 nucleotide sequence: TGTGCCAGCTGTTACTCGAGATGGGCCGGCCCCGGAATAGCGGGAGGCACCGGGGAGCTGTTTTTT. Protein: CASCYSRWAGPGIAGGTGELFF.

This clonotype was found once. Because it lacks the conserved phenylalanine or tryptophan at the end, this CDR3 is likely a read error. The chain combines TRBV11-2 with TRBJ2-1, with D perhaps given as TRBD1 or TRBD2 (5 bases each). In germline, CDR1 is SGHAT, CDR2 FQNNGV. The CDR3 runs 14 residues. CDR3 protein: CAGSLDQGRGEQFS. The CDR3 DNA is TGTGCCGGCAGCTTAGATCAGGGCCGGGGTGAGCAGTTCTCC.

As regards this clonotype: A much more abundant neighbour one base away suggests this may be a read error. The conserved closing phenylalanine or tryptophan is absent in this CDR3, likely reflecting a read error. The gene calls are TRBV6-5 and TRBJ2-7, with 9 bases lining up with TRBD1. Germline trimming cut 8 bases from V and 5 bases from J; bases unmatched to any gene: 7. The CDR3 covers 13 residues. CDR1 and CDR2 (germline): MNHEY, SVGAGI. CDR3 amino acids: CASQTGGQDEQYI. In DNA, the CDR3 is TGTGCCAGCCAAACAGGGGGCCAAGACGAGCAGTACATC.

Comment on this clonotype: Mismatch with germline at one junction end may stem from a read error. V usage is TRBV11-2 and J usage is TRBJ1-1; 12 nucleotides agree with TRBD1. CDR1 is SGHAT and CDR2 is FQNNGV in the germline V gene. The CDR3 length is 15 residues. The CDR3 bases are TGTGCCAGAAGGCCCTGGGACAGGGGGCTAACTGAACCTTTCTTT. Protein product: CARRPWDRGLTEPFF.

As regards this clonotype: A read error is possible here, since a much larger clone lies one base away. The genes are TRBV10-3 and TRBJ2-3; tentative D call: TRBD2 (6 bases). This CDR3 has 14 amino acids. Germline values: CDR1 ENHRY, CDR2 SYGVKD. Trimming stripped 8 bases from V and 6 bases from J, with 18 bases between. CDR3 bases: TGTGCCATCTGGCCTGGACTATCAAGTGATACGCAGTATTTT. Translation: CAIWPGLSSDTQYF.

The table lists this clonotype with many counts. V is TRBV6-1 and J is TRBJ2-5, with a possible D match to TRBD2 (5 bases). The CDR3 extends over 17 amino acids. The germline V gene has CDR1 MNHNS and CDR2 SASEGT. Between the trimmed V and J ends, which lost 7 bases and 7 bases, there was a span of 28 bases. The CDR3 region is CASTTLNSGGVFGTQYF. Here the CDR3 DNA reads TGTGCCAGCACAACTCTCAACAGCGGTGGGGTTTTTGGGACCCAGTACTTC.

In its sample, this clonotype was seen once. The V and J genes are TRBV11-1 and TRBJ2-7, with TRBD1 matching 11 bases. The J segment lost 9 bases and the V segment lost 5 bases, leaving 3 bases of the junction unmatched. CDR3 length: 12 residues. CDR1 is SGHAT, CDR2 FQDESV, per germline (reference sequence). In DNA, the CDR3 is TGTGCCAGCAGCGGACAGGGGGCGAGGCAGTACTTC. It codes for CASSGQGARQYF.

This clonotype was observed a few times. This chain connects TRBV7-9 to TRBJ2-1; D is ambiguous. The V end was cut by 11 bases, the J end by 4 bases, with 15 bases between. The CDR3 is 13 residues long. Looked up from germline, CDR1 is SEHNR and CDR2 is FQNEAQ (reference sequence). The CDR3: CAATGGLYNEQFF. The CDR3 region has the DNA TGTGCCGCCACCGGTGGGCTTTACAATGAGCAGTTCTTC.

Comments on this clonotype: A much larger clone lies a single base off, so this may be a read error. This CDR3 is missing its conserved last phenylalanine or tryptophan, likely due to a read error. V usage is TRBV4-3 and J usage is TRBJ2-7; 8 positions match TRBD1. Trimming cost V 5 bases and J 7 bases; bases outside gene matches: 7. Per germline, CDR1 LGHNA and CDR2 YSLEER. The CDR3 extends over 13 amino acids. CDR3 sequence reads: CASSAQGAREQYL. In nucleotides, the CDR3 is TGCGCCAGCAGCGCGCAGGGGGCGCGGGAGCAGTACTTA.

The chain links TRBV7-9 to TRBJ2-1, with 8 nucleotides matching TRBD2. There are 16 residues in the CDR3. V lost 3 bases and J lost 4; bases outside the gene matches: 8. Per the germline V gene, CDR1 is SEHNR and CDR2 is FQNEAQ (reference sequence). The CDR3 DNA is TGTGCCAGCAGCTTTGGAGGGCGGGAGGTGTACAATGAGCAGTTCTTC. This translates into CASSFGGREVYNEQFF.

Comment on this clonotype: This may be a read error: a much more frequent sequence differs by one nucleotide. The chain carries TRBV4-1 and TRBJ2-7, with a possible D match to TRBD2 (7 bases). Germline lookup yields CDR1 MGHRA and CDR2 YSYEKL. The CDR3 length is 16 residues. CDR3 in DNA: TGCGCCAGCGGCCAAGAGGTAAAGGGGGGGAACTACGAGCAGTACTTC. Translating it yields CASGQEVKGGNYEQYF.

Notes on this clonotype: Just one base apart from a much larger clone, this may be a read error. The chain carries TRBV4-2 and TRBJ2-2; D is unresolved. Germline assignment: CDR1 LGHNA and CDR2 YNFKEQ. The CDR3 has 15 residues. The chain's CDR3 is CASSQDVWNAGELFF. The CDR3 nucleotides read TGTGCCAGCAGCCAAGATGTATGGAACGCCGGGGAGCTGTTTTTT.

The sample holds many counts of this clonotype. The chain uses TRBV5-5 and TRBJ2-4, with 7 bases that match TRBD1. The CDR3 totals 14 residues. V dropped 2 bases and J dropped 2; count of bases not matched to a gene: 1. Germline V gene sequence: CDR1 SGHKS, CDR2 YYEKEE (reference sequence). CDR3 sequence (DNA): TGTGCCAGCAGCTTACAGGGGACCAAAAACATTCAGTACTTC. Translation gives CASSLQGTKNIQYF.

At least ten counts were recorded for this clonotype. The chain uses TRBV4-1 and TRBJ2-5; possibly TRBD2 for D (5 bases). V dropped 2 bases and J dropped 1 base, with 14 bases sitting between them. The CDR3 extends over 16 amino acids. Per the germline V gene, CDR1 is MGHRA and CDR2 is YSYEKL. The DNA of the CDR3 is TGCGCCAGCAGCCAATCGACCACCGGGGTCCAAGAGACCCAGTACTTC. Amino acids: CASSQSTTGVQETQYF.

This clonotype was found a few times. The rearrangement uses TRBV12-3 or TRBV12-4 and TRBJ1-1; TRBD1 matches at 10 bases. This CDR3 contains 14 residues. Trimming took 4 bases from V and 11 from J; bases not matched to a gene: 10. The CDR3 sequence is CASSSQPGQGRAFF. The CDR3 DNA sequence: TGTGCCAGCAGTTCCCAGCCGGGACAGGGGAGGGCTTTCTTT.

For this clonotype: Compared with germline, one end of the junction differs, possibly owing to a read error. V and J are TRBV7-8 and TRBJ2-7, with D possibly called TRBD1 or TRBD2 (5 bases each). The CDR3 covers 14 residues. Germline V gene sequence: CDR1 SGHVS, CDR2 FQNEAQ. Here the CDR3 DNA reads TGTACCAGCAGCCCGGCGGCAGGGAGCGACGAGCAGTACTTC. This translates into CTSSPAAGSDEQYF.

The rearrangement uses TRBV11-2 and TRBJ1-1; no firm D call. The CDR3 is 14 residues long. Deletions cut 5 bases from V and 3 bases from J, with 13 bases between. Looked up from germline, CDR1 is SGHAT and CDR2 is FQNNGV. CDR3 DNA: TGTGCCAGCAGCCTAAATCACGGACACACTGAAGCTTTCTTT. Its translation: CASSLNHGHTEAFF.

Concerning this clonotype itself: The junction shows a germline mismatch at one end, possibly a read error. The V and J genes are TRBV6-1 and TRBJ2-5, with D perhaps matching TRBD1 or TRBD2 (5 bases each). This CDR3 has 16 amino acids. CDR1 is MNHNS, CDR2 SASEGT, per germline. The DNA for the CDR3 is TGTGCCAGCAGCCCATCGGACCCTCGTAATTATGGGACCCAGCACTTC. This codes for CASSPSDPRNYGTQHF.

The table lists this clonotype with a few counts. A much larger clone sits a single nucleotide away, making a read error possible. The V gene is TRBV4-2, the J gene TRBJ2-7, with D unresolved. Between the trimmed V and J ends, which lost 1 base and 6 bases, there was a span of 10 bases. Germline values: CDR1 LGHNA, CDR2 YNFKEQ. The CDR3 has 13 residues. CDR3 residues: CASSQGFSSEQYF. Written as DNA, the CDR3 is TGTGCCAGCAGCCAAGGTTTCAGTAGCGAGCAGTACTTC.

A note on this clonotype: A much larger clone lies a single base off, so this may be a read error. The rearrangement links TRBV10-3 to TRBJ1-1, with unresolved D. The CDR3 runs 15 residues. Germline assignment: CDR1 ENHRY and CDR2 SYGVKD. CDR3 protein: CDISPNGVGNTEAFF. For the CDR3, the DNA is TGTGACATCAGTCCAAATGGGGTAGGGAACACTGAAGCTTTCTTT.